This T cell receptor (beta chain) came from a study of early T cells in non-severe SARS-CoV-2 infection. Study at large: The sequenced material was bulk RNA from unsorted whole blood, and its chains were unpaired. Overall study results and limits: VDJdb matching skewed toward anti-spike CD8 responses, missing private and CD4 specificities.

Comment on this clonotype: What it recognizes is unknown.

As part of library construction, unique molecular identifiers were attached to individual cDNA molecules. MiXCR, applied by TCRdb to the 5' RACE reads, yields one record per CDR3 protein. The sample holds under 85,000 distinct CDR3 sequences, about 9% seen once. Germline CDR1 MDHEN, CDR2 SYDVKM. The CDR3 has 13 residues. V shed 9 bases and J 3 bases; nucleotides not matched to a gene: 3. Material: whole blood. The rearrangement links TRBV28 to TRBJ2-5; 11 bases align to TRBD1. This receptor was identified in an adult who was a healthcare worker with PCR-confirmed SARS-CoV-2 infection or an uninfected control (not recorded which). The DNA for the CDR3 is TGTGCCAGTCGGACAGGGGGCGAAGAGACCCAGTACTTC. Encoded protein: CASRTGGEETQYF.